The 22 T cell receptor beta chains in this list originate from one sample, sequenced in a study of response to subunit inactivated influenza vaccine. TCRdb itself ran the RT-PCR reads through MiXCR, one entry per CDR3 protein. The profile shows roughly 520,000 distinct CDR3 sequences, about 25% of them singletons. The starting material was CD4+ T cells sorted from PBMCs, obtained about 5 days after vaccination. Receptors originate from a man aged 45-60 years who received an inactivated influenza vaccine.

The chain recombines TRBV12-3 or TRBV12-4 with TRBJ2-2, with 9 bases fitting TRBD1. The CDR3 covers 17 residues. Trimming took 6 bases from V and 5 from J; bases not matched to a gene: 13. CDR3: CASRKGRDRVGTGELFF. CDR3 nucleotide sequence: TGTGCCAGCAGAAAAGGCCGGGACAGGGTGGGAACCGGGGAGCTGTTTTTT.

The chain joins TRBV20-1 to TRBJ2-7; D possibly corresponds to TRBD1 (6 bases). CDR1 DFQATT and CDR2 SNEGSKA come from the germline V gene (reference sequence). The CDR3 has 14 residues. Trimming removed 3 bases from V and 3 bases from J, with 15 bases in between. The CDR3 DNA reads as TGCAGTGCTAGCGGACTTAAGGGACACTACGAGCAGTACTTC. The encoded protein is CSASGLKGHYEQYF.

This clonotype has only a few counts. V gene TRBV12-3 or TRBV12-4 combines with J gene TRBJ2-3; 7 bases align to TRBD2. The V gene end was trimmed by 5 bases and the J gene end by 8 bases; junction bases not matched to a gene: 10. The CDR3 extends over 14 amino acids. CDR3 nucleotides: TGTGCCAGCAGTCCGGGACGCCGCGGGGGTACGCAGTATTTT. This encodes CASSPGRRGGTQYF.

This clonotype was seen only a few times. The gene calls are TRBV20-1 and TRBJ1-5, with D uncertain. Trimming removed 1 base from V and 2 bases from J, with 9 bases in between. The CDR3 runs to 14 residues. Germline CDR1 and CDR2: DFQATT and SNEGSKA (reference sequence). The CDR3 region is CSARGISGNQPQHF. The CDR3 DNA is TGCAGTGCTAGAGGAATCTCCGGCAATCAGCCCCAGCATTTT.

The sample holds a few counts of this clonotype. The chain links TRBV20-1 to TRBJ2-7; maybe TRBD1 (6 bases). The germline V gene has CDR1 DFQATT and CDR2 SNEGSKA (reference sequence). The CDR3 extends over 14 amino acids. V lost 5 bases, J lost 0 bases, and 14 bases lay in between. The chain's CDR3 is CSAATGSSSYEQYF. The CDR3 nucleotides read TGCAGTGCTGCAACAGGGTCTAGCTCCTACGAGCAGTACTTC.

CDR3 region: CASSPTTLETQYF. For the CDR3, the DNA is TGTGCCAGCAGCCCCACCACTCTAGAGACCCAGTACTTC. The V gene is TRBV7-3, the J gene TRBJ2-5; unclear D gene. Trimming took off 5 bases at V and 4 bases at J, with 11 bases between the two ends. CDR3 length: 13 residues. Per the germline V gene, CDR1 is SGHTA and CDR2 is FQGTGA.

The chain combines TRBV6-6 with TRBJ2-7; maybe TRBD1 (5 bases). The germline V gene encodes CDR1 MNHNY and CDR2 SVGAGI (reference sequence). V gave up 2 bases and J gave up 7 bases, with 12 bases separating them. This CDR3 is built from 13 residues. The chain's CDR3 is CASSYPQGVEQYF. DNA for the CDR3: TGTGCCAGCAGTTACCCGCAGGGTGTAGAGCAGTACTTC.

This clonotype was counted at least ten times. The chain combines TRBV20-1 with TRBJ1-1; 9 bases are shared with TRBD1. The CDR3 sequence is 15 residues long. CDR1 and CDR2 (germline): DFQATT, SNEGSKA (reference sequence). V trimming: 3 bases; J trimming: 2 bases; junction bases outside the gene matches: 7. For the CDR3, the DNA is TGCAGTGCTAGGGACAGGGGACGATTAAACACTGAAGCTTTCTTT. Its translation: CSARDRGRLNTEAFF.

The rearrangement joins TRBV5-1 to TRBJ2-7, with 13 bases matching TRBD2. J gave up 6 bases and V 3 bases, and 15 bases lay outside the gene matches. Germline CDR1 SGHRS, CDR2 YFSETQ. This CDR3 has 18 residues. Here the CDR3 reads CASSSAPGLAGSLSEQYF. CDR3 nucleotide sequence: TGCGCCAGCAGCTCTGCACCGGGACTAGCGGGATCTCTAAGCGAGCAGTACTTC.

This sequence joins TRBV20-1 and TRBJ2-1; TRBD2 aligns across 9 bases. The CDR3 is 14 residues long. J was trimmed by 6 bases and V by 5 bases; bases with no gene match: 8. Germline V gene data show CDR1 as DFQATT and CDR2 as SNEGSKA (reference sequence). The CDR3 loop is CSADEGSGGNEQFF. CDR3 DNA: TGCAGTGCTGACGAAGGTAGCGGGGGCAATGAGCAGTTCTTC.

The CDR3 loop reads CASSSLRQGNSPLHF. DNA of the CDR3: TGTGCCAGCAGCTCCCTTAGGCAGGGCAATTCACCCCTCCACTTT. The chain carries TRBV5-6 and TRBJ1-6; a possible D gene is TRBD1 (5 bases). This CDR3 spans 15 amino acids. V lost 3 bases and J 7 bases, leaving 14 bases between the germline ends. Germline CDR1 and CDR2: SGHDT and YYEEEE.

A few counts support this clonotype. The genes are TRBV2 and TRBJ2-3; D is perhaps TRBD2 (5 bases). This CDR3 region has 17 residues. The germline V gene encodes CDR1 SNHLY and CDR2 FYNNEI. The ends were cut back, 10 bases at V and 1 base at J, with 24 bases in the middle. CDR3 DNA: TGTGCCATTCCGGAGGTGCTAGATTCTCTCGGCACAGATACGCAGTATTTT. It encodes CAIPEVLDSLGTDTQYF.

A single count supports this clonotype. Compared with germline, one end of the junction differs, possibly owing to a read error. The chain combines TRBV20-1 with TRBJ2-5, with 8 bases lining up with TRBD2. Germline loops: CDR1 DFQATT, CDR2 SNEGSKA (reference sequence). This CDR3 contains 12 residues. For the CDR3, the DNA is TGCAGTGCTAGGCTCCCGGGACTAGTTGGGGGATTC. Its translation is CSARLPGLVGGF.

V is TRBV7-9 and J is TRBJ2-2; perhaps TRBD1 as D (5 bases). This CDR3 has 15 amino acids. CDR1 and CDR2 from the germline V gene are SEHNR and FQNEAQ (reference sequence). V lost 1 base to trimming and J lost 4 bases, with 10 bases between them. CDR3 protein: CASSLGGRFTGELFF. Here the CDR3 DNA reads TGTGCCAGCAGCTTAGGGGGCAGATTCACCGGGGAGCTGTTTTTT.

This chain links TRBV6-5 with TRBJ2-5; 8 bases map to TRBD2. The trim removed 0 bases at V and 3 bases at J, leaving 0 bases unmatched. The CDR3 loop spans 14 amino acids. Germline V gives CDR1 MNHEY, CDR2 SVGAGI. This CDR3 reads CASSYSSGKETQYF. CDR3 coding DNA: TGTGCCAGCAGTTACTCTAGCGGGAAAGAGACCCAGTACTTC.

The rearrangement links TRBV7-2 to TRBJ2-2; a possible D gene is TRBD1 (5 bases). The CDR3 sequence is 13 residues long. The germline gives CDR1 SGHTA, CDR2 FQGNSA. V was shortened by 6 bases and J by 4 bases, with 9 bases between the two germline ends. CDR3 in DNA: TGTGCCAGCAGGTGGACAACCACCGGGGAGCTGTTTTTT. Residues: CASRWTTTGELFF.

The genes are TRBV28 and TRBJ2-5; a weak D match, TRBD2 (6 bases). The CDR3 runs to 14 residues. V lost 2 bases to trimming and J lost 5 bases, with 12 bases between them. Germline V CDR1 and CDR2: MDHEN, SYDVKM. CDR3 protein: CASSLGTAGETQYF. In DNA form, the CDR3 reads TGTGCCAGCAGTTTAGGTACTGCGGGGGAGACCCAGTACTTC.

This chain connects TRBV5-1 to TRBJ2-5, with D possibly called TRBD1 or TRBD2 (6 bases each). Germline CDR1 reads SGHRS; CDR2 reads YFSETQ. This CDR3 region has 14 residues. Trimming took 3 bases from V and 3 from J, leaving 12 bases between them. CDR3: CASSSGAVKETQYF. For the CDR3, the DNA is TGCGCCAGCAGCTCGGGGGCGGTGAAAGAGACCCAGTACTTC.

The V call is TRBV12-3 or TRBV12-4, the J call TRBJ1-5, with D possibly matching TRBD1 (5 bases). The CDR3 totals 17 residues. Trimming pared 4 bases from V and 2 bases from J, leaving 18 bases between. Written as DNA, the CDR3 is TGTGCCAGCAGTTCTCGGGACGGGCCAACTGGCAATCAGCCCCAGCATTTT. Translation: CASSSRDGPTGNQPQHF.

The rearrangement uses TRBV24-1 and TRBJ2-3, with D tentatively TRBD1 or TRBD2 (5 bases each). V was shortened by 3 bases and J by 4 bases, with 13 bases between the two germline ends. The CDR3 is 15 amino acids. The V gene's germline CDR1 is KGHDR and CDR2 SFDVKD. The CDR3 sequence is CATSDGALGADTQYF. CDR3 coding DNA: TGTGCCACCAGTGATGGTGCCTTGGGGGCAGATACGCAGTATTTT.

The chain is built from TRBV20-1 and TRBJ2-1; D may correspond to TRBD1 or TRBD2 (5 bases each). This CDR3 is built from 13 residues. Germline V gene data show CDR1 as DFQATT and CDR2 as SNEGSKA (reference sequence). V lost 7 bases, J lost 2 bases, and 12 bases lay in between. In DNA form, the CDR3 reads TGCAGTGTTGACGGGACGGCCTACAATGAGCAGTTCTTC. It yields the protein CSVDGTAYNEQFF.

This clonotype was seen only a few times. J is TRBJ2-3 and V is TRBV11-2, with D possibly matching TRBD1 (5 bases). The germline gives CDR1 SGHAT, CDR2 FQNNGV. This CDR3 has 13 amino acids. Trimming pared 5 bases from V and 4 bases from J, leaving 10 bases between. The DNA of the CDR3 is TGTGCCAGCAGCCGACAGCTTGCAGATACGCAGTATTTT. It specifies CASSRQLADTQYF.